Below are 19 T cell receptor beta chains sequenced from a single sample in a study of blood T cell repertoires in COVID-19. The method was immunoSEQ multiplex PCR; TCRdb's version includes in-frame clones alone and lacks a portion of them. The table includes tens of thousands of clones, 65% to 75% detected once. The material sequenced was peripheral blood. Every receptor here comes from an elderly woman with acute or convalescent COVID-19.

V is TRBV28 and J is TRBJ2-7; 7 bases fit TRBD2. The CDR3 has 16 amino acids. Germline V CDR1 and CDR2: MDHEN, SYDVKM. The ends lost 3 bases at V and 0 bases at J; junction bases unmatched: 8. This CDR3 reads CASSFASGFFSYEQYF. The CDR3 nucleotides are TGTGCCAGCAGTTTTGCTAGCGGCTTTTTCTCCTACGAGCAGTACTTC.

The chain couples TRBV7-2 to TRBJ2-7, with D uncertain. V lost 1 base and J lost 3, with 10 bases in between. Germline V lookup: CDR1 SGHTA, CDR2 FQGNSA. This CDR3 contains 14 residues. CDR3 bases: TGTGCCAGCAGCTTAGGTCGTCAGTACTACGAGCAGTACTTC. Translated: CASSLGRQYYEQYF.

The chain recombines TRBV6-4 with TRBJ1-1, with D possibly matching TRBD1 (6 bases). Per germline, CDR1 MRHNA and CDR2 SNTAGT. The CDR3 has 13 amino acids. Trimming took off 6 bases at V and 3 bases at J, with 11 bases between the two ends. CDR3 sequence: CASRFNRDTEAFF. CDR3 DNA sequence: TGTGCCAGCAGATTCAACAGGGACACTGAAGCTTTCTTT.

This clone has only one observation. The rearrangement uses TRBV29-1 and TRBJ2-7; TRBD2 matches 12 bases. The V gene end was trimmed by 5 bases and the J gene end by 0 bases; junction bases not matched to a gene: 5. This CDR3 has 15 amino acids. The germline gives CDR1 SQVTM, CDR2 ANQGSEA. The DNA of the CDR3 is TGCAGCGTTAATGGACTAGCGGGGCGCTCCTACGAGCAGTACTTC. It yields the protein CSVNGLAGRSYEQYF.

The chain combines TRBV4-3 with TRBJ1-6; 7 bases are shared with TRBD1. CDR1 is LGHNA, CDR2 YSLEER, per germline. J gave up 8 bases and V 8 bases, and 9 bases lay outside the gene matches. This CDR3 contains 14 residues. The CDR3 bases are TGCGCCAGCGGGATAGGCAGGGGGGATTCACCCCTCCACTTT. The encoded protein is CASGIGRGDSPLHF.

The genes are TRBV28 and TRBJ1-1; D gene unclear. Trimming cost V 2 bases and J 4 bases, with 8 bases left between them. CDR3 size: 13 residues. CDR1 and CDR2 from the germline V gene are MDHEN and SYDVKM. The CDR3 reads CASSLPRITEAFF. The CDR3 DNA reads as TGTGCCAGCAGTTTACCTCGTATCACTGAAGCTTTCTTT.

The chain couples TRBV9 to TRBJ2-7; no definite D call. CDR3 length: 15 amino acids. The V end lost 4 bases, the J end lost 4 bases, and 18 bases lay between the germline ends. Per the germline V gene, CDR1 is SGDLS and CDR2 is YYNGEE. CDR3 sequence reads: CASSQRGSGPYEQYF. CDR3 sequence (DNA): TGTGCCAGCAGCCAACGTGGGTCGGGTCCATACGAGCAGTACTTC.

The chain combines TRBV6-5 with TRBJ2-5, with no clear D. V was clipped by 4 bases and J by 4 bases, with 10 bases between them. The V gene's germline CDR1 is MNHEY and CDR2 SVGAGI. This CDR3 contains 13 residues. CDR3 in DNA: TGTGCCAGCAGTTCAGGCAGGTTAGAGACCCAGTACTTC. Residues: CASSSGRLETQYF.

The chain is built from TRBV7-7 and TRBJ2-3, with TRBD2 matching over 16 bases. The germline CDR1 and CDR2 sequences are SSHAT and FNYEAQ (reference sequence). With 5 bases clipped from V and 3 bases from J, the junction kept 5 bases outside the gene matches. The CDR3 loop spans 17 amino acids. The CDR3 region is CASSAGTSGRGTDTQYF. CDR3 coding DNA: TGTGCCAGCAGCGCAGGGACTAGCGGGAGGGGTACAGATACGCAGTATTTT.

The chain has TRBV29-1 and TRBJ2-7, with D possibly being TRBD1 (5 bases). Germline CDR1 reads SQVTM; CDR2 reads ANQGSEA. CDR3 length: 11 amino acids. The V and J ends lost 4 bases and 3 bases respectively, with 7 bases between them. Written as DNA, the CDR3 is TGCAGCGTTGTTAGGGGCTACGAGCAGTACTTC. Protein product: CSVVRGYEQYF.

In DNA, the CDR3 is TGTGCCAGCAGAGACCCAGGGGGCACTGGAAACACCATATATTTT. Translating gives CASRDPGGTGNTIYF. The V and J genes are TRBV6-5 and TRBJ1-3; 8 positions match TRBD1. CDR3 length: 15 amino acids. The ends lost 6 bases at V and 2 bases at J; junction bases unmatched: 6. Germline V gives CDR1 MNHEY, CDR2 SVGAGI.

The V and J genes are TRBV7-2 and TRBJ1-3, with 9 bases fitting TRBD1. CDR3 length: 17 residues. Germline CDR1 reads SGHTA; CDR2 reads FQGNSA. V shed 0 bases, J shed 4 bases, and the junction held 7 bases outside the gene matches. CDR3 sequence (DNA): TGTGCCAGCAGCTTAGCCCCTACAGGGGGCTCAGGAAACACCATATATTTT. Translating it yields CASSLAPTGGSGNTIYF.

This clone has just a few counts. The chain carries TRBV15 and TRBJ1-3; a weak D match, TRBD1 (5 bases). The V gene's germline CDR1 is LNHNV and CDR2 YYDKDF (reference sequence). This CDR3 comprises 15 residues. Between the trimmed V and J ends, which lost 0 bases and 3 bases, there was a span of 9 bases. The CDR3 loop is CATSRDLTGGNTIYF. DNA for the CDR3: TGTGCCACCAGCAGAGATCTAACAGGTGGAAACACCATATATTTT.

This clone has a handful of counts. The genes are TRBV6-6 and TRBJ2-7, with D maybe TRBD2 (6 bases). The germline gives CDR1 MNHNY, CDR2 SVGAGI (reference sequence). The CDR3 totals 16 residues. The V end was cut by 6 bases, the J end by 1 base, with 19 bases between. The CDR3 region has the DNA TGTGCCAGCAGACCCCTCTGGCTAGCGCCGTCCTACGAGCAGTACTTC. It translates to CASRPLWLAPSYEQYF.

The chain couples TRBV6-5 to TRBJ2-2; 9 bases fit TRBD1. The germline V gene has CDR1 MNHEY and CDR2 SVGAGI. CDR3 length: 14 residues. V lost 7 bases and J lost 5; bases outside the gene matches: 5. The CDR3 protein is CASTGDRDTGELFF. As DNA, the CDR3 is TGTGCCAGCACCGGGGACAGGGATACCGGGGAGCTGTTTTTT.

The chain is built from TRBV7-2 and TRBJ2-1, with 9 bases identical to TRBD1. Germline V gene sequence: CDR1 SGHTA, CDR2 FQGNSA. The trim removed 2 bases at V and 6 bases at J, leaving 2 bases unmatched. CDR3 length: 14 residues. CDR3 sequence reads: CASSLLTGGNEQFF. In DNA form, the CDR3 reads TGTGCCAGCAGCTTACTGACAGGGGGCAATGAGCAGTTCTTC.

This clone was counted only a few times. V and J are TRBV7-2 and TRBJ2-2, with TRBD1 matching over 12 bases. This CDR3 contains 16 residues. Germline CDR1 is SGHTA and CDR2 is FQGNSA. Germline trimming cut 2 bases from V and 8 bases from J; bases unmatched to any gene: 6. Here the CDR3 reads CASSLYGDRGLGELFF. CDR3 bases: TGTGCCAGCAGCTTATATGGGGACAGGGGGCTTGGGGAGCTGTTTTTT.

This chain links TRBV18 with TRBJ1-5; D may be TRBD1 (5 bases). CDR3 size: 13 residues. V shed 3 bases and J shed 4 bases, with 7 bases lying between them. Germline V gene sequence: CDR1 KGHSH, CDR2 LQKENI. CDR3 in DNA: TGTGCCAGCTCACCCTCAGGGAATCAGCCCCAGCATTTT. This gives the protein CASSPSGNQPQHF.

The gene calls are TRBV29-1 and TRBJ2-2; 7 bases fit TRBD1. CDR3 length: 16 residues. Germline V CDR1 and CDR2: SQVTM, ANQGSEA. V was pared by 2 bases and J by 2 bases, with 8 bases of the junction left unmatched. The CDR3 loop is CSVEPGTAINTGELFF. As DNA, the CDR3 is TGCAGCGTTGAACCCGGGACAGCGATAAACACCGGGGAGCTGTTTTTT.